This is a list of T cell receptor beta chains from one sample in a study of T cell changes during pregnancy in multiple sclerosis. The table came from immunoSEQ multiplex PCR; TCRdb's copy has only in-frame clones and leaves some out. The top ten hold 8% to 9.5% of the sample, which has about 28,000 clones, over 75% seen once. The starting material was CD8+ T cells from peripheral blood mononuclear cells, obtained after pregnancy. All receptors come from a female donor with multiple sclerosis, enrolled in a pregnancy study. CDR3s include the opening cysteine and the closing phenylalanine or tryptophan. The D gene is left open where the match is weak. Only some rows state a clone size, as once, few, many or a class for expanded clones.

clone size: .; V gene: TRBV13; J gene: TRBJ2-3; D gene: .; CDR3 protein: CASSLWGGEADTQYF; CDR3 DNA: TGTGCCAGCAGCTTATGGGGGGGCGAAGCAGATACGCAGTATTTT
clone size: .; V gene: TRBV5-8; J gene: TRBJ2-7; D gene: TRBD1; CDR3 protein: CASSLGQGPTYEQYF; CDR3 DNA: TGTGCCAGCAGCTTGGGACAGGGGCCCACCTACGAGCAGTACTTC
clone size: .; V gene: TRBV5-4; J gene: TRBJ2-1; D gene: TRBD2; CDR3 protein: CASSPKLAGGYYNEQFF; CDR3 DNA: TGTGCCAGCAGCCCTAAACTAGCGGGGGGTTATTACAATGAGCAGTTCTTC
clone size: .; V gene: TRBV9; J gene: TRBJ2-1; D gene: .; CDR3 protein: CASSVEGTLGQYNEQFF; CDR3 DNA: TGTGCCAGCAGCGTAGAAGGGACTCTGGGGCAGTACAATGAGCAGTTCTTC
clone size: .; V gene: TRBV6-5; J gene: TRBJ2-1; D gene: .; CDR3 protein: CASSYYRSSYNEQFF; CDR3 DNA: TGTGCCAGCAGTTATTACAGGAGCTCCTACAATGAGCAGTTCTTC
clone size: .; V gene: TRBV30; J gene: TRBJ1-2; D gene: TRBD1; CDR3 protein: CACTSTGLSFGYTF; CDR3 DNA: TGTGCCTGCACTTCGACAGGGCTAAGTTTTGGCTACACCTTC
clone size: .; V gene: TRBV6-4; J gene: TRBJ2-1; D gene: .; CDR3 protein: CASSETSYNEQFF; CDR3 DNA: TGTGCCAGCAGTGAGACTAGCTACAATGAGCAGTTCTTC
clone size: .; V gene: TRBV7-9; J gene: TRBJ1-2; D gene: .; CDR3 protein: CASSLSSPGNYYGYTF; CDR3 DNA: TGTGCCAGCAGCTTATCCTCGCCAGGCAATTACTATGGCTACACCTTC
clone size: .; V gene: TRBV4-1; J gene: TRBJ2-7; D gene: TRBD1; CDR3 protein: CASSLQGPFGGEQYF; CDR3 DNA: TGCGCCAGCAGCCTACAGGGGCCCTTCGGAGGCGAGCAGTACTTC
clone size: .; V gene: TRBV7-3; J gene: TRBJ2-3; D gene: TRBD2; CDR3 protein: CASSVSGAPDTQYF; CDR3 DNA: TGTGCCAGCAGCGTTAGCGGGGCCCCAGATACGCAGTATTTT
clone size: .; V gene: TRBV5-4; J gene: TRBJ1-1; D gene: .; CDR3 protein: CASSGPTVNTEAFF; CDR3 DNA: TGTGCCAGCAGCGGACCGACAGTGAACACTGAAGCTTTCTTT
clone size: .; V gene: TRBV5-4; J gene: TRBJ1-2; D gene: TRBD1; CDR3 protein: CASSYNRGGNGYTF; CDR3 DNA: TGTGCCAGCAGCTACAACAGGGGCGGAAATGGCTACACCTTC
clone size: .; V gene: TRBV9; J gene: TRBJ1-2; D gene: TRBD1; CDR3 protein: CASSVSRDRGNYGYTF; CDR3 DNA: TGTGCCAGCAGCGTAAGCCGGGACAGGGGGAACTATGGCTACACCTTC
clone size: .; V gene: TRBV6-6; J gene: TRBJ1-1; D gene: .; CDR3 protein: CASSYSWEMNTEAFF; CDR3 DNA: TGTGCCAGCAGTTACTCCTGGGAGATGAACACTGAAGCTTTCTTT
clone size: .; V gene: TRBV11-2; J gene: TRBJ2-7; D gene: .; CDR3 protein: CASSHYSSYEQYF; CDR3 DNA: TGTGCCAGCAGCCATTACAGCTCCTACGAGCAGTACTTC
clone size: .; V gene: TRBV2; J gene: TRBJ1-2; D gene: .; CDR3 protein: CASSGLPRADVSGYTF; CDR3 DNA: TGTGCCAGCAGTGGTCTGCCCAGGGCCGATGTGAGTGGCTACACCTTC
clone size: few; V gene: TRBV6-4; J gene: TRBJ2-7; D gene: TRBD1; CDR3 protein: CASSDSPMDRSHEQYF; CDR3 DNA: TGTGCCAGCAGTGACTCTCCCATGGACAGGAGCCACGAGCAGTACTTC
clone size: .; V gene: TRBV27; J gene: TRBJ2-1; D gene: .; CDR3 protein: CASSSGVVIASSEQFF; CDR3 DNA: TGTGCCAGCAGTTCGGGGGTGGTTATAGCATCGAGTGAGCAGTTCTTC
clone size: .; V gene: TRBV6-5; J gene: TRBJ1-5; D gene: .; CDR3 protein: CASNHRDSNQPQHF; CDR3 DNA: TGTGCCAGCAACCACAGGGATAGCAATCAGCCCCAGCATTTT
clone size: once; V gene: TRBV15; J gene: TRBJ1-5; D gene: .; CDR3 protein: CATSRDGLGGRIGQPQHF; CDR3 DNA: TGTGCCACCAGCAGAGATGGGTTAGGAGGGCGTATAGGTCAGCCCCAGCATTTT